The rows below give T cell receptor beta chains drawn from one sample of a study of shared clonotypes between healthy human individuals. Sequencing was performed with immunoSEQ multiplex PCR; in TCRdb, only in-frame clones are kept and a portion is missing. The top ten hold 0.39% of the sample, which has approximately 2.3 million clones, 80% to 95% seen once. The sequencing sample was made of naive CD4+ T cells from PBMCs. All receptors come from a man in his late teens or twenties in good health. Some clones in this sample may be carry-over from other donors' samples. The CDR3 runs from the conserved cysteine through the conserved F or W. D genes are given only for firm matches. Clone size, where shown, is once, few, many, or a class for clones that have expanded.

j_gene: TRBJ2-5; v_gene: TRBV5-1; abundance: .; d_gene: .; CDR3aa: CASSLIRGQETQYF; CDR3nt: TGCGCCAGCAGCTTGATCCGGGGCCAAGAGACCCAGTACTTC
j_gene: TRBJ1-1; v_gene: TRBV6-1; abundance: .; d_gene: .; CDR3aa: CASSVLGGGTEAFF; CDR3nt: TGTGCCAGCAGTGTACTAGGGGGGGGGACTGAAGCTTTCTTT
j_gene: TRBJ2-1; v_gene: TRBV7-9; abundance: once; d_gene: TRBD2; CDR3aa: CASSPRLAREAYNEQFF; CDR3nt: TGTGCCAGCAGCCCCAGACTAGCGAGGGAAGCCTACAATGAGCAGTTCTTC
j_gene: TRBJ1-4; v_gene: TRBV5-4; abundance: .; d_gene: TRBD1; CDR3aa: CASSHGTGGTNEKLFF; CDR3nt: TGTGCCAGCAGCCACGGGACAGGGGGGACTAATGAAAAACTGTTTTTT
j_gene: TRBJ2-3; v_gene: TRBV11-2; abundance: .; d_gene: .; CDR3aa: CASSLLRGEADTQYF; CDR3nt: TGTGCCAGCAGCTTATTGAGGGGAGAGGCAGATACGCAGTATTTT
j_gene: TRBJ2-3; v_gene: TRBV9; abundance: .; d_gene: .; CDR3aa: CASSPESTDTQYF; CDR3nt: TGTGCCAGCAGCCCCGAGAGCACAGATACGCAGTATTTT
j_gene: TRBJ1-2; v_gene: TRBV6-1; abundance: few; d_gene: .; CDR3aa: CARSGYGYTF; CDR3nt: TGTGCCAGGTCTGGCTATGGCTACACCTTC
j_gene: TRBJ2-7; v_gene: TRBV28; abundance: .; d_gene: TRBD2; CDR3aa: CASISSGSSYEQYF; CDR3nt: TGTGCCAGCATTTCGAGCGGGAGTTCCTACGAGCAGTACTTC
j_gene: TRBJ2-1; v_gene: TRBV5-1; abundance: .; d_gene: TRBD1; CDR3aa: CASSWGQGEYEQFF; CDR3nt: TGCGCCAGCAGCTGGGGACAGGGGGAATATGAGCAGTTCTTC
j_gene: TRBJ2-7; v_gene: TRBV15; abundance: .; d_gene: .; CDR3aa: CATSRDRGSGSYEQYF; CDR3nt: TGTGCCACCAGCAGAGACAGGGGCAGTGGATCCTACGAGCAGTACTTC
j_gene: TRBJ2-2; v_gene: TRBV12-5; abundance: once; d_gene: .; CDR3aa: CASGYQGTGELFF; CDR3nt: TGTGCTAGTGGCTACCAGGGCACCGGGGAGCTGTTTTTT
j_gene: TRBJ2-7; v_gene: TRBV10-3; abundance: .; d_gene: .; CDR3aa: CATTRGGGTYEQYF; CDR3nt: TGTGCCACCACCAGAGGGGGAGGGACCTACGAGCAGTACTTC
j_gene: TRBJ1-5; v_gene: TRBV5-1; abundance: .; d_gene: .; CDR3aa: CASSLGGFGNQPQHF; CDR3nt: TGCGCCAGCAGCTTAGGAGGATTCGGCAATCAGCCCCAGCATTTT
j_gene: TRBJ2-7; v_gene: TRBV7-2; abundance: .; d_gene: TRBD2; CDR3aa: CASSGGGTSPHEQYF; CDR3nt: TGTGCCAGCAGCGGAGGGGGGACTAGTCCCCACGAGCAGTACTTC
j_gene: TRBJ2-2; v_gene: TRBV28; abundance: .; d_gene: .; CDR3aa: CASSRTTGELFF; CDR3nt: TGTGCCAGCAGCCGAACGACAGGGGAGCTGTTTTTT
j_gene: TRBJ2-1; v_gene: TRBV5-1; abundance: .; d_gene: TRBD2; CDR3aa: CASSWIAGGNNEQFF; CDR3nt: TGCGCCAGCAGCTGGATAGCGGGAGGCAACAATGAGCAGTTCTTC
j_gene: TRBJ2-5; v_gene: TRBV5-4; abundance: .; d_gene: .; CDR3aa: CASSLAQGQETQYF; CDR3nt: TGTGCCAGCAGCTTGGCGCAGGGTCAGGAGACCCAGTACTTC
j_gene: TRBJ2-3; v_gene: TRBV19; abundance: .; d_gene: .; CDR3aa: CASSRGLTDTQYF; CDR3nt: TGTGCCAGTAGTAGAGGACTTACAGATACGCAGTATTTT
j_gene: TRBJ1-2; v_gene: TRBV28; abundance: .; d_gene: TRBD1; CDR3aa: CASRRQGADYGYTF; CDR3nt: TGTGCCAGCAGGAGACAGGGGGCGGACTATGGCTACACCTTC
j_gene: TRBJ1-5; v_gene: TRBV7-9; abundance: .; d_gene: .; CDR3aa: CASSLGPGGNQPQHF; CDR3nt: TGTGCCAGCAGCTTAGGGCCTGGAGGCAATCAGCCCCAGCATTTT
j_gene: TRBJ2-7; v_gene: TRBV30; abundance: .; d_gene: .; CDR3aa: CARKGPSEQYF; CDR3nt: TGTGCCCGGAAGGGCCCTAGCGAGCAGTACTTC
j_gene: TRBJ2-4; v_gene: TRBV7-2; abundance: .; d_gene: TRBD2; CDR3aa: CASSLVFGAGDGIQYF; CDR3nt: TGTGCCAGCAGCTTAGTGTTCGGGGCGGGAGACGGGATTCAGTACTTC
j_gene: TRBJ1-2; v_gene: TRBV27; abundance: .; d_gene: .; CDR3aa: CASSGRQSDYGYTF; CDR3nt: TGTGCCAGCAGCGGACGGCAATCGGACTATGGCTACACCTTC
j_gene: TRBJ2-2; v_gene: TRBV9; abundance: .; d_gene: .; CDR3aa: CASCPTGSANTGELFF; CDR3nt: TGTGCCAGTTGCCCAACGGGCTCCGCGAACACCGGGGAGCTGTTTTTT
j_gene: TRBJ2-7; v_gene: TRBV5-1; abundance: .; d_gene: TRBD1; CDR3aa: CASSFAGGPSSYEQYF; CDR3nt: TGCGCCAGCAGCTTCGCAGGGGGCCCGAGCTCCTACGAGCAGTACTTC
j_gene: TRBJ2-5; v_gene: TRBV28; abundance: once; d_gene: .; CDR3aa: CASSVPGGTETQYF; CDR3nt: TGTGCCAGCAGTGTGCCGGGTGGTACGGAGACCCAGTACTTC
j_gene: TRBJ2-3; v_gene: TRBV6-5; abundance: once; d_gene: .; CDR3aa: CASRPLGDRTYTQYF; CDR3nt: TGTGCCAGCAGACCCTTGGGCGACAGGACATATACGCAGTATTTT
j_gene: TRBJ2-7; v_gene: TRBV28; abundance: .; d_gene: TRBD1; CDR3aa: CASRARQGTYEQYF; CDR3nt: TGTGCCAGCAGGGCCAGACAGGGAACCTACGAGCAGTACTTC
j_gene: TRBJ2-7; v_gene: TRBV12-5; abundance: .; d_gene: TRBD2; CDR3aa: CASASGSPYEQYF; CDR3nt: TGTGCTAGTGCCAGCGGGAGCCCCTACGAGCAGTACTTC
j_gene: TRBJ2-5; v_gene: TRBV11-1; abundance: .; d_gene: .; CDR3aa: CASSLVDQETQYF; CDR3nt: TGTGCCAGCAGCCTTGTTGATCAAGAGACCCAGTACTTC
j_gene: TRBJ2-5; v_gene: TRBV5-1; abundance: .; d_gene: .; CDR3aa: CASSSGSATETQYF; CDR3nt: TGCGCCAGCAGCTCGGGCTCCGCGACGGAGACCCAGTACTTC
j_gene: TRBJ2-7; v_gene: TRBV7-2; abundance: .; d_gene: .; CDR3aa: CASSLRHGEGYEQYF; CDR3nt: TGTGCCAGCAGCCTTCGACATGGCGAGGGCTACGAGCAGTACTTC
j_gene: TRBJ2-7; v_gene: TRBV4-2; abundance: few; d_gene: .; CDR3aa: CASSQARTPTYEQYF; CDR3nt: TGTGCCAGCAGCCAAGCACGAACACCTACCTACGAGCAGTACTTC
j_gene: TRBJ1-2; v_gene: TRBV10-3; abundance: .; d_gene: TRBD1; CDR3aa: CAISVGQGFSGYTF; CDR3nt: TGTGCCATCAGTGTGGGACAGGGTTTTTCGGGCTACACCTTC
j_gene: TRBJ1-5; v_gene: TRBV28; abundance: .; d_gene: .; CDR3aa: CASSPGGEDNQPQHF; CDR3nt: TGTGCCAGCAGCCCCGGGGGAGAGGACAATCAGCCCCAGCATTTT
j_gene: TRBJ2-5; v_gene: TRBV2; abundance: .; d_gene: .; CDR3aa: CASTAGETQYF; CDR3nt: TGTGCCAGCACGGCGGGAGAGACCCAGTACTTC
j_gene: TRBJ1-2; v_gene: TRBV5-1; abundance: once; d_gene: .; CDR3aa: CASRDTNYGYTF; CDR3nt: TGCGCCAGCAGGGACACAAACTATGGCTACACCTTC
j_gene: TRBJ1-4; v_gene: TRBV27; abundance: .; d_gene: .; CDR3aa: CASSTTAGYGGKLFF; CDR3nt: TGTGCCAGCAGCACAACGGCGGGATACGGAGGAAAACTGTTTTTT
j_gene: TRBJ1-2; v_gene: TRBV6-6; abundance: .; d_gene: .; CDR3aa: CASRTPGVHYGYTF; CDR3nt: TGTGCCAGCAGGACACCAGGGGTTCACTATGGCTACACCTTC
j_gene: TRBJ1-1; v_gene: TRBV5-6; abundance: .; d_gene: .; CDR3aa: CASSLRARWSEAFF; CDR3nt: TGTGCCAGCAGCCTCCGGGCCCGCTGGTCGGAAGCTTTCTTT
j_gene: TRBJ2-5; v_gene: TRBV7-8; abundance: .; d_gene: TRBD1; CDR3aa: CASSLAAGGKTQYF; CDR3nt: TGTGCCAGCAGCTTAGCAGCAGGGGGTAAGACCCAGTACTTC
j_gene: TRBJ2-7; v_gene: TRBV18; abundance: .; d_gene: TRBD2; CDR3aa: CASSQAREIEQYF; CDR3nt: TGTGCCAGCTCACAGGCGCGGGAGATTGAGCAGTACTTC
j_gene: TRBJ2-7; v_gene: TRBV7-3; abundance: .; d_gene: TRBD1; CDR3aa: CASSSGQNYEQYF; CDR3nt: TGTGCCAGCAGCTCGGGACAGAACTACGAGCAGTACTTC
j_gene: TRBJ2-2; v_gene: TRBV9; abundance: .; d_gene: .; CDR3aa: CASSARPANTGELFF; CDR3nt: TGTGCCAGCAGCGCCCGGCCAGCGAACACCGGGGAGCTGTTTTTT
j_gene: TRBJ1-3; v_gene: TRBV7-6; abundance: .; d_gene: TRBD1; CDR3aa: CASSLTTGTGNTIYF; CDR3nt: TGTGCCAGCAGCTTGACGACAGGGACTGGAAACACCATATATTTT
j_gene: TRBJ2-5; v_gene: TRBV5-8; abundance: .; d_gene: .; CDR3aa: CASSLGQIQETQYF; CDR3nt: TGTGCCAGCAGCCTCGGACAGATCCAAGAGACCCAGTACTTC
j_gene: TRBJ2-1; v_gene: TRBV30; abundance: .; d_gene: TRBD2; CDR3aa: CAWRTPGGQEQFF; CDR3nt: TGTGCCTGGAGGACCCCGGGGGGTCAAGAGCAGTTCTTC
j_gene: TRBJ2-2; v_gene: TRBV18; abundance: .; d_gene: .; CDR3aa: CASSPTTTGELFF; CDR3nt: TGTGCCAGCTCACCAACGACCACCGGGGAGCTGTTTTTT